These 5 T cell receptor beta chains share one sample of origin, sequenced in a study of blood T cell repertoires in COVID-19. Libraries were prepared by immunoSEQ multiplex PCR; TCRdb keeps only in-frame clonotypes and omits some of them. This table has about 220,000 clones, around 80% appearing once. The sequencing sample was made of peripheral blood. These TCRs come from a human donor in a cohort sampled during active COVID-19.

This clone showed up just a few times. In DNA form, the CDR3 reads TGTGCCAGCTCACGGACACCAAGCTCCTACGAGCAGTACTTC. Its protein is CASSRTPSSYEQYF. The chain joins TRBV18 to TRBJ2-7; TRBD1 might be the D (5 bases). The CDR3 spans 14 residues. Germline values: CDR1 KGHSH, CDR2 LQKENI. The V end was cut by 4 bases, the J end by 0 bases, with 10 bases between.

The table lists this clone with a few counts. The rearrangement joins TRBV11-2 to TRBJ2-7, with a weak D call TRBD2 (5 bases). The V and J ends lost 1 base and 3 bases respectively, with 16 bases between them. The germline V gene has CDR1 SGHAT and CDR2 FQNNGV. The CDR3 is 16 residues long. The CDR3 region is CASSLAGRARDYEQYF. The CDR3 DNA reads as TGTGCCAGCAGCTTAGCGGGTAGGGCCCGGGACTACGAGCAGTACTTC.

This clone occurred once. The rearrangement joins TRBV11-2 to TRBJ1-1; TRBD1 matches at 8 bases. Germline V gene lookup returns CDR1 SGHAT and CDR2 FQNNGV. The CDR3 is made up of 15 amino acids. J lost 4 bases, V lost 5 bases, and 9 bases had no gene match. Here the CDR3 reads CASSPRSGGGTEAFF. The CDR3 DNA sequence: TGTGCCAGCAGCCCAAGGTCAGGGGGCGGCACTGAAGCTTTCTTT. The full variable domain, rest sourced from reference TRBV11-2 and TRBJ1-1, is EAGVAQSPRYKIIEKRQSVAFWCNPISGHATLYWYQQILGQGPKLLIQFQNNGVVDDSQLPKDRFSAERLKGVDSTLKIQPAKLEDSAVYLCASSPRSGGGTEAFFGQGTRLTVV.

The chain uses TRBV19 and TRBJ2-7, with 8 positions matching TRBD2. The V and J ends lost 3 bases and 6 bases, in that order; junction bases with no gene match: 7. The CDR3 totals 14 residues. Germline CDR1 LNHDA, CDR2 SQIVND (reference sequence). CDR3 in DNA: TGTGCCAGTAGTATCGGGACTAGTGCGTCCGAGCAGTACTTC. Translation gives CASSIGTSASEQYF.

The rearrangement uses TRBV7-9 and TRBJ2-3; D may be TRBD2 (6 bases). This CDR3 has 16 amino acids. V was trimmed by 1 base and J by 4 bases, leaving 15 bases between them. Germline V lookup: CDR1 SEHNR, CDR2 FQNEAQ (reference sequence). The chain's CDR3 is CASSLERLAAADTQYF. The CDR3 region has the DNA TGTGCCAGCAGCTTAGAAAGGTTAGCGGCAGCAGATACGCAGTATTTT.